This TCR beta chain emerged from a study of control samples from healthy donors and cancer patients. The CDR3 is 13 amino acids. V trimming: 6 bases; J trimming: 7 bases; junction bases outside the gene matches: 6. TCRdb keeps only in-frame clones here, not all; method: immunoSEQ multiplex PCR. The sample has 110,000 to 150,000 clones, roughly nine tenths seen once. The source of this sequence is a man between 18 and 35 years old in good health. The sequencing sample was made of blood. V and J are TRBV12-3 or TRBV12-4 and TRBJ2-1; 7 nucleotides line up with TRBD2. Here the CDR3 DNA reads TGTGCCAGCAGGCCCGGGACTAAGAATGAGCAGTTCTTC. This codes for CASRPGTKNEQFF.